This entry is about one T cell receptor beta chain. Antigen unknown. This sample was taken from a study of cytomegalovirus exposure and HLA in healthy donors. The study, taken as a whole, reports: Follow-up analysis later connected one missense variant in DCLRE1C with trimming of TCR beta V- and J-genes. Researchers catalogued approximately 170 TCR beta chains as cytomegalovirus-associated. According to an earlier analysis, most TCR beta V segments yielded productive rearrangements about 90% or about 30% of the time.

CDR1 is SGHNT and CDR2 is YYREEE in the germline V gene (reference sequence). CDR3 length: 13 amino acids. Trimming removed 0 bases at V and 3 bases at J, with 6 bases between. PCR involved 60 Vbeta and 13 Jbeta primers. Some clones are missing from TCRdb's copy, which holds only in-frame ones; the method was immunoSEQ multiplex PCR. The data show over 100,000 clones, over 60% seen once. The sequencing input was PBMCs. This rearrangement joins TRBV5-4 to TRBJ2-5; D unresolved. The TCR sequence derives from a female donor in good health and CMV-seropositive. DNA of the CDR3: TGTGCCAGCAGCTTGGGGCAGAAAGAGACCCAGTACTTC. It is translated as CASSLGQKETQYF.